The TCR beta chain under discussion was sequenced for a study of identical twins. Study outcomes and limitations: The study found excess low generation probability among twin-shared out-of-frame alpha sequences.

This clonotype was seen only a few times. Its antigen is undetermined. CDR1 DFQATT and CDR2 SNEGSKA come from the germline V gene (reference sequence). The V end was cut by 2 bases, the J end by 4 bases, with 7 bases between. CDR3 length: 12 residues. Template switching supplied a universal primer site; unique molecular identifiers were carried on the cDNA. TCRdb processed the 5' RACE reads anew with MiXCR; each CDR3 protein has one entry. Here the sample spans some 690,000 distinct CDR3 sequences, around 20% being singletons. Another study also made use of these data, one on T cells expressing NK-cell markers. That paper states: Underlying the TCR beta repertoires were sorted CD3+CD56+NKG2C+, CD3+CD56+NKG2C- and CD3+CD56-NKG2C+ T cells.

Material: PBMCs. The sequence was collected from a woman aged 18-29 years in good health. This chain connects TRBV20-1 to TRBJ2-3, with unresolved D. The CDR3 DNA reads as TGCAGTGCTAGAATCGGCCCAGATACGCAGTATTTT. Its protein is CSARIGPDTQYF.